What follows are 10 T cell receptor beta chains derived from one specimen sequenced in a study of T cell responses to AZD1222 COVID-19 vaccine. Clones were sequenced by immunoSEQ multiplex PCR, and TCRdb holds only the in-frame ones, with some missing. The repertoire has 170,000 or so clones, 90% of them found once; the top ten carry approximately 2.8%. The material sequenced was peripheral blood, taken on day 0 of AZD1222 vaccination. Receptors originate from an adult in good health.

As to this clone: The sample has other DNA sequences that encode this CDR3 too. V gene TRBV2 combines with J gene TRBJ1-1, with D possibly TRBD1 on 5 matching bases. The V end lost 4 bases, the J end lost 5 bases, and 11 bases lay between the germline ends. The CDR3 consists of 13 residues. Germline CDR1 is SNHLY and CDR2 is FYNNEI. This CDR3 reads CASSAGEGTEAFF. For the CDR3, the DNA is TGTGCCAGCAGTGCGGGGGAAGGAACTGAAGCTTTCTTT.

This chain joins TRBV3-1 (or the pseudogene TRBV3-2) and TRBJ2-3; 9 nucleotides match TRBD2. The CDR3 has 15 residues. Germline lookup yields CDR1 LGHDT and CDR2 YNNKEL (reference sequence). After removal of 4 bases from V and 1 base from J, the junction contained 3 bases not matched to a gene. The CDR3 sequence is CASSPLAGRTDTQYF. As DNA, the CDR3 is TGTGCCAGCAGCCCCCTAGCGGGGCGCACAGATACGCAGTATTTT.

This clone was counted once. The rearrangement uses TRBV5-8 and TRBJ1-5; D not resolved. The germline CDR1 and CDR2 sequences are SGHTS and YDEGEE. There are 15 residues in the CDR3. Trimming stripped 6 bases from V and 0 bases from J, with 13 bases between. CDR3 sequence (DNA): TGTGCCAGCACTGCGAGAGCTAATAGCAATCAGCCCCAGCATTTT. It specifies CASTARANSNQPQHF.

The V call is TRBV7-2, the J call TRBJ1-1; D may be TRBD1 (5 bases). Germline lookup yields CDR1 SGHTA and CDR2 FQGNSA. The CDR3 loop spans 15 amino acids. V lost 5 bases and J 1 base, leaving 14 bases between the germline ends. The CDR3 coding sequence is TGTGCCAGCAGCCGCCAGGGATCGGGGAACACTGAAGCTTTCTTT. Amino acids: CASSRQGSGNTEAFF.

In DNA, the CDR3 is TGTGCCAGCAGCGTAGTCCCAGGGGGCACAGATACGCAGTATTTT. Protein product: CASSVVPGGTDTQYF. V is TRBV9 and J is TRBJ2-3; a possible D gene is TRBD1 (6 bases). The CDR3 is 15 residues long. The germline gives CDR1 SGDLS, CDR2 YYNGEE. The V end lost 0 bases, the J end lost 1 base, and 9 bases lay between the germline ends.

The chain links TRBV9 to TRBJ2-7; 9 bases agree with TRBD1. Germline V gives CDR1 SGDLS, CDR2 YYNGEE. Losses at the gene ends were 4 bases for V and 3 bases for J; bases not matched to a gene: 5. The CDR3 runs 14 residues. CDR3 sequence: CASSYSGQGYEQYF. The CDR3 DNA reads TGTGCCAGCAGCTACTCGGGACAGGGCTACGAGCAGTACTTC.

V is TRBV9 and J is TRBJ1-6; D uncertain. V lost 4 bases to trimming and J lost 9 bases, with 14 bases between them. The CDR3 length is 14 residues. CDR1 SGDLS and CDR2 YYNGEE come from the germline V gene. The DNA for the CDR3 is TGTGCCAGCAGCTCAGCCCTCGTTGGTTCACCCCTCCACTTT. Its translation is CASSSALVGSPLHF.

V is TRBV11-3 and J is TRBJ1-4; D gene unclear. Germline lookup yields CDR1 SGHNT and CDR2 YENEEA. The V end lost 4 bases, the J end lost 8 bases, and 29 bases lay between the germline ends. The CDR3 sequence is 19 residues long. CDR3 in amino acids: CASSSPGRLSSVATEKLFF. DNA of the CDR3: TGTGCCAGCAGCTCCCCCGGACGCCTGTCATCCGTGGCAACAGAAAAACTGTTTTTT.

The CDR3 region has the DNA TGTGCCAGCAGCTTAGGTTGGGGACGCAATCAGCCCCAGCATTTT. Translation: CASSLGWGRNQPQHF. The gene calls are TRBV7-2 and TRBJ1-5, with a possible D match to TRBD1 (5 bases). The germline V gene has CDR1 SGHTA and CDR2 FQGNSA. Trimming cost V 1 base and J 2 bases, with 9 bases left between them. The length of the CDR3 is 15 residues.

The CDR3 DNA is TGCGCCAGCAGCCCAGAAACAGGGATGACGCAGCCCCAGCATTTT. It translates to CASSPETGMTQPQHF. The chain carries TRBV4-1 and TRBJ1-5, with D perhaps matching TRBD1 (6 bases). This CDR3 has 15 amino acids. The germline V gene encodes CDR1 MGHRA and CDR2 YSYEKL. V dropped 4 bases and J dropped 7 bases, with 17 bases sitting between them.